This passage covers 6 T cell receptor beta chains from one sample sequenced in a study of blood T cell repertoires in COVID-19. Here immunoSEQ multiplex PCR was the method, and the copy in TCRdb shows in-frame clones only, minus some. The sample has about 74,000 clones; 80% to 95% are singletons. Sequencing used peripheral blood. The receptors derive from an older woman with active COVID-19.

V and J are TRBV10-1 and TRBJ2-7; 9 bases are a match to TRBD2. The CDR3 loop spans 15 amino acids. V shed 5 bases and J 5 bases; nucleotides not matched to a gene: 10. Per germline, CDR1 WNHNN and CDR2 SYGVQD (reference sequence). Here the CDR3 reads CASSQRLAGINEQYF. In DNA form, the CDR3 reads TGCGCCAGCAGTCAGAGGCTAGCGGGAATCAACGAGCAGTACTTC.

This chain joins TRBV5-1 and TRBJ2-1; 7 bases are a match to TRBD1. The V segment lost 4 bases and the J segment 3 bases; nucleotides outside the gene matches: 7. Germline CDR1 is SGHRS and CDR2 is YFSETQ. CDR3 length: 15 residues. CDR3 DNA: TGCGCCAGCAGCCCTGGGACAGACCACTACAATGAGCAGTTCTTC. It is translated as CASSPGTDHYNEQFF.

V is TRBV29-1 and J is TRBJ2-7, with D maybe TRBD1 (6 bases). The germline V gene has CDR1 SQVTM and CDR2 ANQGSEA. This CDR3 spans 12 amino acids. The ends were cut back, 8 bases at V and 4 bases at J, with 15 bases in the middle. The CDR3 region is CSYLDRGYEQYF. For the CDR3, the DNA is TGCAGCTACCTAGATAGGGGGTACGAGCAGTACTTC.

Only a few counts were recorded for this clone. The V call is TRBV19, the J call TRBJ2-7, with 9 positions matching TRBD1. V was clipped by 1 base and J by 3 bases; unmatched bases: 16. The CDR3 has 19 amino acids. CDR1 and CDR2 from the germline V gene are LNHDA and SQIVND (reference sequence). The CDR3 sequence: CASSIGRRTGVGSFYEQYF. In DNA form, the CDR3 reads TGTGCCAGTAGTATAGGACGGAGGACAGGGGTAGGATCCTTCTACGAGCAGTACTTC.

The CDR3 loop is CASSKRGGIGPSYEQYF. The DNA for the CDR3 is TGTGCCAGCAGCAAAAGGGGGGGGATCGGGCCCTCCTACGAGCAGTACTTC. V and J are TRBV21-1 and TRBJ2-7; the table's D call of TRBD2 was not tested on the DNA. TRBV21-1 is listed as a pseudogene. The CDR3 has 17 amino acids.

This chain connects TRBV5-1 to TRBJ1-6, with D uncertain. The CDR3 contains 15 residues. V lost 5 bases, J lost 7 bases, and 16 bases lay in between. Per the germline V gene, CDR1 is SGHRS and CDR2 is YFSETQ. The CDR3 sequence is CASRYRTAENSPLHF. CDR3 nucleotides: TGCGCCAGCAGATACCGAACAGCGGAAAATTCACCCCTCCACTTT.